This T cell receptor (beta chain) was identified during a study of OX40 agonist ivuxolimab in advanced cancers. Overall study: People in dose escalation had one of these cancers: hepatocellular carcinoma, melanoma, renal cell or head and neck cancer.

Germline-derived CDR1 and CDR2 are SNHLY and FYNNEI. The CDR3 extends over 13 amino acids. Between the trimmed V and J ends, which lost 10 bases and 4 bases, there was a span of 15 bases. Study-level findings and limits: CD8+ T cells were the subset that, on average, had more expanded clones than CD4+. Certain nonresponding patients likewise had low normalized T-cell clonal expansion. Dosing at 0.1 to 3.0 mg/kg was accompanied by clonal expansion of CD4+ and CD8+ blood T cells by week 6.

Sequencing used immunoSEQ multiplex PCR; TCRdb keeps in-frame clones, though not all of them. The sample contains more than 20,000 clones, approximately 90% of which appear only once. This clone was seen once. The antigen is undetermined. The chain is built from TRBV2 and TRBJ2-3; possibly TRBD1 for D (5 bases). The sequences come from CD4+ or CD8+ T cells sorted from blood, collected in a trial of the OX40 agonist ivuxolimab. This clonotype originated in an adult with an advanced solid tumor such as melanoma, head and neck, liver or kidney cancer. CDR3 sequence reads: CATRGARADTQYF. The CDR3 DNA sequence: TGTGCCACCAGAGGTGCCAGGGCAGATACGCAGTATTTT.